This T cell receptor beta chain appears in the sequencing data of a study of blood T cell repertoires in COVID-19. In the authors' methods: By means of reference gene primer amplification, nucleated cell counts were estimated. Data came from immunoSEQ multiplex PCR; TCRdb stores just in-frame clones and leaves some out. V and J calls and clone size come straight from that table; D and trimming were deduced from the DNA. This table has around 150,000 clones, approximately 91% appearing once. This receptor was obtained from a man aged 18 to 30 with acute or convalescent COVID-19. The sequenced sample consisted of peripheral blood.

In DNA form, the CDR3 reads TGTGCCAGCATGGGATTAGGGTCCGACAGGGGTGCGCAGTATTTT. The encoded protein is CASMGLGSDRGAQYF. The chain combines TRBV6-5 with TRBJ2-3; TRBD1 agrees at 8 bases. V shed 7 bases and J 10 bases; nucleotides not matched to a gene: 16. Germline V gene data show CDR1 as MNHEY and CDR2 as SVGAGI. The CDR3 covers 15 residues.